Presented here are 22 T cell receptor beta chains from one specimen sequenced in a study of shared T cell receptors in the human thymus. TCRdb keeps only in-frame clones here, not all; method: immunoSEQ multiplex PCR. The sample shows over 65,000 clones, 90% to 95% of them seen only once. The sequencing input was thymocytes. These receptors were obtained from a human donor.

The CDR3 protein is CASSPGLAGGVPNTDTQYF. CDR3 nucleotides: TGTGCCAGCAGCCCGGGACTAGCGGGGGGCGTCCCCAACACAGATACGCAGTATTTT. This chain joins TRBV4-2 and TRBJ2-3, with 15 bases lining up with TRBD2. Trimming cost V 4 bases and J 2 bases; bases outside gene matches: 10. The length of the CDR3 is 19 residues. The germline V gene encodes CDR1 LGHNA and CDR2 YNFKEQ.

The chain joins TRBV7-2 to TRBJ1-6; TRBD1 aligns across 10 bases. The CDR3 spans 19 residues. Germline V CDR1 and CDR2: SGHTA, FQGNSA. Trimming at V came to 4 bases and at J to 1 base, leaving 10 bases not matched to a gene. CDR3 region: CASSSRDRGEVSYNSPLHF. The CDR3 nucleotides read TGTGCCAGCAGCTCCCGGGACAGGGGTGAAGTGTCCTATAATTCACCCCTCCACTTT.

The table lists this clone with a count of one. V gene TRBV27 combines with J gene TRBJ2-2; D is tentatively TRBD1 or TRBD2 (6 bases each). The length of the CDR3 is 19 residues. Looked up from germline, CDR1 is MNHEY and CDR2 is SMNVEV (reference sequence). The V end lost 5 bases, the J end lost 7 bases, and 29 bases lay between the germline ends. The CDR3 reads CASSKPVGGLGTDIGELFF. The CDR3 DNA reads as TGTGCCAGCAGTAAACCCGTGGGGGGCCTGGGCACCGATATCGGGGAGCTGTTTTTT.

The V and J genes are TRBV12-2 and TRBJ2-3; the D call TRBD2 from the table was never checked on the DNA. TRBV12-2 is a recognized pseudogene. The CDR3 has 14 residues. The CDR3 sequence is CASRLALEGDTQYF. As DNA, the CDR3 is TGTGCAAGTCGCTTAGCCCTAGAGGGAGATACGCAGTATTTT.

This clone occurred once. The rearrangement joins TRBV7-4 to TRBJ2-7; 8 bases agree with TRBD1. V shed 6 bases, J shed 4 bases, and the junction held 17 bases outside the gene matches. Germline V gene lookup returns CDR1 SGHVT and CDR2 SQSDAQ. This CDR3 region has 17 residues. CDR3 in DNA: TGTGCCAGCAGGGACCCTCCGGGCCACAGGGGGTTATACGAGCAGTACTTC. This translates into CASRDPPGHRGLYEQYF.

The V gene is TRBV7-6, the J gene TRBJ2-3, with 9 bases identical to TRBD1. Germline V CDR1 and CDR2: SGHVS, FNYEAQ. Unmatched junction bases numbered 10, after V lost 5 bases and J lost 1 base. The length of the CDR3 is 17 residues. CDR3 nucleotide sequence: TGTGCCAGCAGCCTCCGGGACAGGGAGAGAGGCACAGATACGCAGTATTTT. Amino acid sequence: CASSLRDRERGTDTQYF.

CDR3 loop: CASSLTVYYEQYF. CDR3 sequence (DNA): TGTGCCAGTAGCCTCACAGTGTACTACGAGCAGTACTTC. V is TRBV19 and J is TRBJ2-7; D unresolved. The germline gives CDR1 LNHDA, CDR2 SQIVND (reference sequence). CDR3 length: 13 amino acids. Trimming cost V 6 bases and J 3 bases, with 12 bases left between them.

The chain carries TRBV10-2 and TRBJ2-3; D possibly corresponds to TRBD2 (7 bases). The germline V gene encodes CDR1 WSHSY and CDR2 SAAADI. Trimming stripped 6 bases from V and 4 bases from J, with 23 bases between. The CDR3 sequence is 17 residues long. The CDR3 DNA reads as TGCGCCAGCAGATCTAGGGGGGGAAAAATCGGCGCAGATACGCAGTATTTT. Translating it yields CASRSRGGKIGADTQYF.

The chain has TRBV9 and TRBJ2-3; no clear D. V shed 0 bases and J shed 1 base, with 12 bases lying between them. Germline CDR1 and CDR2: SGDLS and YYNGEE. The CDR3 contains 16 residues. The CDR3 loop is CASSVAGGIGTDTQYF. The CDR3 bases are TGTGCCAGCAGCGTAGCCGGTGGAATCGGCACAGATACGCAGTATTTT.

The J gene is TRBJ2-7, the V gene TRBV4-1; the D gene is possibly TRBD2 (6 bases). V was pared by 3 bases and J by 3 bases, with 15 bases between. The CDR3 totals 15 residues. Germline V gene lookup returns CDR1 MGHRA and CDR2 YSYEKL. Written as DNA, the CDR3 is TGCGCCAGCAGCCATGGTAGCGGAAATTTCTACGAGCAGTACTTC. It codes for CASSHGSGNFYEQYF.

The rearrangement uses TRBV5-8 and TRBJ2-7, with D maybe TRBD1 (8 bases). The germline V gene encodes CDR1 SGHTS and CDR2 YDEGEE. V lost 5 bases, J lost 3 bases, and 21 bases lay in between. This CDR3 contains 16 residues. The CDR3 nucleotides are TGTGCCAGCAGTTTTATTAACAGGGGGAGGGTCTACGAGCAGTACTTC. Protein sequence: CASSFINRGRVYEQYF.

J is TRBJ1-1 and V is TRBV5-6; D not resolved. The CDR3 is 14 residues long. Germline CDR1 is SGHDT and CDR2 is YYEEEE. V lost 2 bases to trimming and J lost 0 bases, with 8 bases between them. CDR3 protein: CASSLKSLNTEAFF. In DNA form, the CDR3 reads TGTGCCAGCAGCTTAAAATCCCTGAACACTGAAGCTTTCTTT.

The V call is TRBV19, the J call TRBJ2-5, with 10 bases that match TRBD2. The CDR3 runs 15 residues. CDR1 is LNHDA, CDR2 SQIVND, per germline (reference sequence). V gave up 6 bases and J gave up 5 bases; unmatched junction bases: 9. The CDR3 is CASSLKRGGPETQYF. CDR3 DNA: TGTGCCAGTAGCCTGAAGCGGGGGGGCCCGGAGACCCAGTACTTC.

The J gene is TRBJ2-3, the V gene TRBV28; maybe TRBD2 (5 bases). The CDR3 is made up of 16 amino acids. Trimming removed 4 bases from V and 2 bases from J, with 16 bases in between. In germline, CDR1 is MDHEN, CDR2 SYDVKM. The CDR3 is CASSSPGSGFTDTQYF. In nucleotides, the CDR3 is TGTGCCAGCAGTTCACCGGGCAGCGGATTCACAGATACGCAGTATTTT.

The gene calls are TRBV7-2 and TRBJ1-5, with TRBD1 matching over 7 bases. This CDR3 region has 19 residues. V dropped 4 bases and J dropped 0; count of bases not matched to a gene: 15. Germline-derived CDR1 and CDR2 are SGHTA and FQGNSA. The CDR3 DNA follows: TGTGCCAGCAGCTCACGATCTAGGACAGGAGCTCATAGCAATCAGCCCCAGCATTTT. It is translated as CASSSRSRTGAHSNQPQHF.

This sequence joins TRBV19 and TRBJ1-4, with 7 bases lining up with TRBD1. The germline gives CDR1 LNHDA, CDR2 SQIVND (reference sequence). The CDR3 runs to 12 residues. Trimming removed 9 bases from V and 4 bases from J; junction bases left unmatched: 2. For the CDR3, the DNA is TGTGCCAGCAGGGGGGGTAATGAAAAACTGTTTTTT. As protein: CASRGGNEKLFF.

V usage is TRBV6-6 and J usage is TRBJ1-3, with D hard to call. In germline, CDR1 is MNHNY, CDR2 SVGAGI (reference sequence). The CDR3 runs to 11 residues. In nucleotides, the CDR3 is TGTGCTCTCACTGAAGGAAACACCATATATTTT. Translating gives CALTEGNTIYF.

This clone was counted once. This sequence joins TRBV2 and TRBJ2-1; possible D gene TRBD1, 5 bases. With 4 bases removed from V and 5 bases from J, the gap between germline ends came to 24 bases. The CDR3 sequence is 18 residues long. Germline-derived CDR1 and CDR2 are SNHLY and FYNNEI. CDR3 nucleotides: TGTGCCAGCAGTGCGTTGGTATTGGCAGGGTTTTTGGACAATGAGCAGTTCTTC. It specifies CASSALVLAGFLDNEQFF.

J is TRBJ2-3 and V is TRBV11-2; no clear D gene. The CDR3 contains 12 residues. From germline, CDR1 is SGHAT and CDR2 FQNNGV. With 6 bases removed from V and 4 bases from J, the gap between germline ends came to 8 bases. The CDR3 nucleotides read TGTGCCAGCAGTCTGGGCCCAGATACGCAGTATTTT. Its translation: CASSLGPDTQYF.

The chain's CDR3 is CASSPGVNYGYTF. The CDR3 DNA follows: TGTGCCAGCAGCCCAGGTGTTAACTATGGCTACACCTTC. The gene calls are TRBV5-4 and TRBJ1-2; D call uncertain. Trimming took off 4 bases at V and 1 base at J, with 8 bases between the two ends. There are 13 residues in the CDR3. Germline V gene lookup returns CDR1 SGHNT and CDR2 YYREEE (reference sequence).

This chain uses TRBV9 with TRBJ1-2, with 12 bases matching TRBD1. The CDR3 length is 20 residues. Unmatched junction bases numbered 17, after V lost 2 bases and J lost 3 bases. Germline V gives CDR1 SGDLS, CDR2 YYNGEE. The CDR3 DNA sequence: TGTGCCAGCAGCGTCCCGTTCTCAGGGACAGGGGGCGAATTTGACTATGGCTACACCTTC. The encoded protein is CASSVPFSGTGGEFDYGYTF.

CDR3 sequence reads: CASSLSSSLGTEAFF. Written as DNA, the CDR3 is TGTGCCAGCAGCCTAAGTTCGTCTCTGGGCACTGAAGCTTTCTTT. The chain recombines TRBV7-2 with TRBJ1-1; D unclear. The CDR3 sequence is 15 residues long. CDR1 is SGHTA, CDR2 FQGNSA, per germline. The ends were cut back, 5 bases at V and 4 bases at J, with 17 bases in the middle.